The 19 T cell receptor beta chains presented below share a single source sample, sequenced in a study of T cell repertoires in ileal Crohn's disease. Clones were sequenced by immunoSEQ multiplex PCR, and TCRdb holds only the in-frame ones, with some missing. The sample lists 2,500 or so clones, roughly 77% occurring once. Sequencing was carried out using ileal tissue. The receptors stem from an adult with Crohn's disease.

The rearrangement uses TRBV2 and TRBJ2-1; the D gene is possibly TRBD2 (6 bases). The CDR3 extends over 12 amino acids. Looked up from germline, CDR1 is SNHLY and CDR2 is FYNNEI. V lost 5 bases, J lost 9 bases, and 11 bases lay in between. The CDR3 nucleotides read TGTGCCAGCAGTCGACTAGGTACTGAGCAGTTCTTC. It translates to CASSRLGTEQFF.

CDR3 protein: CATSRGNRGGGPEAFF. DNA of the CDR3: TGTGCCACCAGCAGAGGGAACAGGGGAGGAGGCCCTGAAGCTTTCTTT. V is TRBV15 and J is TRBJ1-1, with 7 bases fitting TRBD1. The germline gives CDR1 LNHNV, CDR2 YYDKDF (reference sequence). The J segment lost 6 bases and the V segment lost 1 base, leaving 11 bases of the junction unmatched. The CDR3 runs to 16 residues.

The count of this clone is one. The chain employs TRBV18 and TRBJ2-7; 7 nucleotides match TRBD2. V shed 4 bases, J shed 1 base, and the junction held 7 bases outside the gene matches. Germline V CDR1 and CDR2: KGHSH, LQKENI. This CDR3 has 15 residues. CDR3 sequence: CASSLIGGKSYEQYF. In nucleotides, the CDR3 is TGTGCCAGCTCACTTATCGGGGGGAAGTCCTACGAGCAGTACTTC. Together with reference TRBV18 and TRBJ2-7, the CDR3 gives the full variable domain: NAGVMQNPRHLVRRRGQEARLRCSPMKGHSHVYWYRQLPEEGLKFMVYLQKENIIDESGMPKERFSAEFPKEGPSILRIQQVVRGDSAAYFCASSLIGGKSYEQYFGPGTRLTVT.

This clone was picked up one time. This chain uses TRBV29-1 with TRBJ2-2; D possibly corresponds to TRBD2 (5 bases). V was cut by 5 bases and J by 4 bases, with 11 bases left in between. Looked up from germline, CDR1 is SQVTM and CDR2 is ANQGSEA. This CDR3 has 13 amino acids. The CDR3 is CSVHEGFTGELFF. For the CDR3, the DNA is TGCAGCGTTCATGAGGGTTTCACCGGGGAGCTGTTTTTT.

CDR3 DNA: TGTGCCAGCAGTTCCGGGACTAGCGGGATGAATGAGCAGTTCTTC. This codes for CASSSGTSGMNEQFF. The chain is built from TRBV6-4 and TRBJ2-1, with 13 bases aligning to TRBD2. The germline gives CDR1 MRHNA, CDR2 SNTAGT. The V and J ends lost 5 bases and 7 bases, in that order; junction bases with no gene match: 5. The CDR3 runs to 15 residues.

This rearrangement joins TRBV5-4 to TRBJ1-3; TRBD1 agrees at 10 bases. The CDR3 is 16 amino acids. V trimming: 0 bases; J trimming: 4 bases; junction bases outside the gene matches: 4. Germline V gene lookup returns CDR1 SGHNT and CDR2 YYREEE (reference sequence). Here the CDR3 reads CASSLGRQGAGNTIYF. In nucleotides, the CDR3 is TGTGCCAGCAGCTTGGGTCGACAGGGGGCGGGAAACACCATATATTTT. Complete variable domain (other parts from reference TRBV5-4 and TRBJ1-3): ETGVTQSPTHLIKTRGQQVTLRCSSQSGHNTVSWYQQALGQGPQFIFQYYREEENGRGNFPPRFSGLQFPNYSSELNVNALELDDSALYLCASSLGRQGAGNTIYFGEGSWLTVV.

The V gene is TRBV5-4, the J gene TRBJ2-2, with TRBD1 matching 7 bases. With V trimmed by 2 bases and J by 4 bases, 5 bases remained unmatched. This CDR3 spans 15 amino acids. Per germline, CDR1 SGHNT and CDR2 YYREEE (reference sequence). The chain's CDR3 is CASSFDRAGTGELFF. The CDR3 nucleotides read TGTGCCAGCAGCTTTGACAGGGCAGGCACCGGGGAGCTGTTTTTT. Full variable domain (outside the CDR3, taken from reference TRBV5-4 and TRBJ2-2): ETGVTQSPTHLIKTRGQQVTLRCSSQSGHNTVSWYQQALGQGPQFIFQYYREEENGRGNFPPRFSGLQFPNYSSELNVNALELDDSALYLCASSFDRAGTGELFFGEGSRLTVL.

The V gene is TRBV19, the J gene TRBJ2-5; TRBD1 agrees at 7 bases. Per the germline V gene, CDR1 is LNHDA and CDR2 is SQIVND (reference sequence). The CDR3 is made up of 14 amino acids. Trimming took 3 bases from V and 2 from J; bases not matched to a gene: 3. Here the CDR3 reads CASSISDRQETQYF. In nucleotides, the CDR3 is TGTGCCAGTAGTATCTCGGACAGGCAAGAGACCCAGTACTTC.

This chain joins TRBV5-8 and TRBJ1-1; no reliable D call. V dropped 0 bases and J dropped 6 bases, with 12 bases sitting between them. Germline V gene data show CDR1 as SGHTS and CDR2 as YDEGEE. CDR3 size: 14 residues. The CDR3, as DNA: TGTGCCAGCAGCTTGGAGAGGGCGATCCCTGAAGCTTTCTTT. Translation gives CASSLERAIPEAFF.

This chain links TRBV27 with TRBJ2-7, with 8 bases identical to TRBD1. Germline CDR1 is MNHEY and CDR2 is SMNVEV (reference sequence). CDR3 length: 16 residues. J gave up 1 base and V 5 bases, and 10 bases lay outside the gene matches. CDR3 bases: TGTGCCAGCAGTCCCTCACCCCAGGGGGCATCCTACGAGCAGTACTTC. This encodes CASSPSPQGASYEQYF.

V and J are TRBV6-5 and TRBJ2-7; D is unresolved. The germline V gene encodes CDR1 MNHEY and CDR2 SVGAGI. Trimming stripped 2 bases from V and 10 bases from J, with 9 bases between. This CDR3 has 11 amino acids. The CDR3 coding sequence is TGTGCCAGCAGTTACCTGGGCGAACAGTACTTC. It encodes CASSYLGEQYF.

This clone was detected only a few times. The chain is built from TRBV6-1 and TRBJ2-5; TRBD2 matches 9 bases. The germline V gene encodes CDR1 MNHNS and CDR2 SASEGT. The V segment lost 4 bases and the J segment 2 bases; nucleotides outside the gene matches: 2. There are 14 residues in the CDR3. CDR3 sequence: CASSGLAVQETQYF. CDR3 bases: TGTGCCAGCAGTGGACTAGCGGTACAAGAGACCCAGTACTTC.

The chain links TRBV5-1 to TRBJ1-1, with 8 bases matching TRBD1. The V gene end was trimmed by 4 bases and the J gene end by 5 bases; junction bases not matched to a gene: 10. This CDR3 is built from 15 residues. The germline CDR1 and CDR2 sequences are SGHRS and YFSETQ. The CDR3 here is CASSRLRTGWTEAFF. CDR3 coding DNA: TGCGCCAGCAGCAGACTAAGGACAGGGTGGACTGAAGCTTTCTTT.

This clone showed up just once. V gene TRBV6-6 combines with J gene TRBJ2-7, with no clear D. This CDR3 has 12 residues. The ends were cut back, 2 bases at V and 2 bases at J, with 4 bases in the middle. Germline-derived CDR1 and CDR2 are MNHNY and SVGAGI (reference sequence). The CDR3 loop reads CASSYPAYEQYF. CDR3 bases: TGTGCCAGCAGTTACCCGGCCTACGAGCAGTACTTC.

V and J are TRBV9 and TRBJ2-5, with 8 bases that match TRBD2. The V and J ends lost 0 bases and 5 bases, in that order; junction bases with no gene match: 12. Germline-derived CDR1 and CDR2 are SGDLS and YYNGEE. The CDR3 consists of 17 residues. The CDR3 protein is CASSVEGGTRVAETQYF. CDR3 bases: TGTGCCAGCAGCGTAGAGGGGGGGACTAGGGTCGCGGAGACCCAGTACTTC.

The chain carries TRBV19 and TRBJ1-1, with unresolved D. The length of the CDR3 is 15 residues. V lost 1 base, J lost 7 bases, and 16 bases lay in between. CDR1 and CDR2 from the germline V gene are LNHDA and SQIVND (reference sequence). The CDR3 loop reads CASSIGAAAQDEAFF. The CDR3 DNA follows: TGTGCCAGTAGTATAGGAGCGGCGGCCCAGGATGAAGCTTTCTTT.

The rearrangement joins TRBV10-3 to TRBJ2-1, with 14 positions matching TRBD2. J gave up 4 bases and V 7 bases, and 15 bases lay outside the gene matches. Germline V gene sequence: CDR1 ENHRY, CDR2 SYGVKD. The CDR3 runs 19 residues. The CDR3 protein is CAIIAGLAGGQEKYNEQFF. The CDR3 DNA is TGTGCCATCATAGCCGGACTAGCGGGGGGACAAGAAAAATACAATGAGCAGTTCTTC.

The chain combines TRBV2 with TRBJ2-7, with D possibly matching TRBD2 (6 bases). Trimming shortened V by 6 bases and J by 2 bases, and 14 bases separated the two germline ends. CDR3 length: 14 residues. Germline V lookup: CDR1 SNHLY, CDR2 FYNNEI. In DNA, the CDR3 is TGTGCCAGCAGCAGGGAGGCCAATCCCTACGAGCAGTACTTC. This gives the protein CASSREANPYEQYF. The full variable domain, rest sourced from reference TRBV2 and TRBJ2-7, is EPEVTQTPSHQVTQMGQEVILRCVPISNHLYFYWYRQILGQKVEFLVSFYNNEISEKSEIFDDQFSVERPDGSNFTLKIRSTKLEDSAMYFCASSREANPYEQYFGPGTRLTVT.

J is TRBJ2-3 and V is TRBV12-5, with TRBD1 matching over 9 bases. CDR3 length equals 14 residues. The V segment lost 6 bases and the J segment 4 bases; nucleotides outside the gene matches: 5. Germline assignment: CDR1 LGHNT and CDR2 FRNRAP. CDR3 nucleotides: TGTGCTAGTGGACCGGGGGACAGGGCAGATACGCAGTATTTT. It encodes CASGPGDRADTQYF. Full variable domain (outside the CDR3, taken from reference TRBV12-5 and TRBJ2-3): DARVTQTPRHKVTEMGQEVTMRCQPILGHNTVFWYRQTMMQGLELLAYFRNRAPLDDSGMPKDRFSAEMPDATLATLKIQPSEPRDSAVYFCASGPGDRADTQYFGPGTRLTVL.